The subject of this entry is one T cell receptor beta chain. The data originate from a study of blood T cell repertoires in COVID-19. About the study: Both acute and convalescent COVID-19 samples were obtained from the United States, Italy and Spain. PBMCs, B-cell-depleted T cells, or T cells were the source of the cDNA or gDNA that made up the material.

In the authors' workflow: Counts of nucleated cells, estimated from reference gene primer amplification, were obtained. Here immunoSEQ multiplex PCR was the method, and the copy in TCRdb shows in-frame clones only, minus some. That table gives V, J and clone size, and the DNA gave D and trimming. The sample consists of some 65,000 clones, approximately 83% of them appearing once. This CDR3 comprises 13 residues. V lost 6 bases and J lost 8, with 13 bases in between. CDR1 and CDR2 from the germline V gene are MNHEY and SVGAGI. The rearrangement joins TRBV6-5 to TRBJ1-4; D is unresolved. The material sequenced was peripheral blood. The source of this sequence is a man at least 80 years old with acute or convalescent COVID-19. The CDR3 bases are TGTGCCAGCAGGGCACCTCCGGAGGAAAAACTGTTTTTT. Protein sequence: CASRAPPEEKLFF.